This TCR beta chain comes out of a study of CD8 T cells in Susac syndrome. Study-level findings and limits: It was acknowledged by the study that relatively few individuals were included in its TCR sequencing and HLA analysis.

After extraction with the RNeasy kit, about 0.45 to 1 ug of the RNA was reverse transcribed using random hexamers. The TCR beta CDR3 was amplified by immunoSEQ multiplex PCR across 54 Vbeta, 13 Jbeta. TCRdb passed the immunoSEQ multiplex PCR reads through MiXCR, listing each CDR3 protein once. The top ten clones hold about 0.1% of a sample with approximately 150,000 distinct CDR3 sequences, 94% of them seen once. Looked up from germline, CDR1 is SEHNR and CDR2 is FQNEAQ (reference sequence). CDR3 length: 15 residues. With 6 bases removed from V and 0 bases from J, the gap between germline ends came to 14 bases. The multiple sclerosis control group comprised treatment-naive patients with stable or active relapsing-remitting disease. Negative isolation yielded CD4+ and CD8+ T cells, and FACS enriched TEMRA cells. Points on this clonotype: Its cognate antigen is unknown.

This clonotype originated in a human donor with multiple sclerosis. Specimen: CD4+ T cells from PBMCs. The J gene is TRBJ2-5, the V gene TRBV7-9; D is unclear. The CDR3: CASRSYLQNQETQYF. The CDR3 DNA is TGTGCCAGCAGGTCCTACTTACAGAACCAAGAGACCCAGTACTTC. Filled out from reference TRBV7-9 and TRBJ2-5, the complete variable domain reads DTGVSQNPRHKITKRGQNVTFRCDPISEHNRLYWYRQTLGQGPEFLTYFQNEAQLEKSRLLSDRFSAERPKGSFSTLEIQRTEQGDSAMYLCASRSYLQNQETQYFGPGTRLLVL.